This T cell receptor beta chain was retrieved from a study of spatial heterogeneity in lung cancer. Study information: The average count in raw reads for each unique TCR and UMI combination exceeded nine appearances. Study findings and constraints: Tumors with more nonsynonymous mutations had more expanded intratumoral alpha and beta TCRs.

CDR1 is MNHEY, CDR2 SMNVEV, per germline (reference sequence). The CDR3 covers 13 residues. Trimming shortened V by 0 bases and J by 4 bases, and 5 bases separated the two germline ends. Unique molecular identifiers, one per molecule, were present on every TCR cDNA molecule. TCRdb used MiXCR to reprocess the 5' RACE reads, holding one entry per CDR3 protein. Seen here are more than 5,500 distinct CDR3 sequences, 4.5% to 5.5% observed once, and the top ten hold approximately 23%. This clonotype has ten or more counts. Its antigen is unknown. Time point described: sample taken at primary tumor resection. The donor population consisted of more than 55 patients with untreated, early-stage non-small cell lung cancer. Frozen PBMC, nontumor lung or tumor provided whole RNA, which was sequenced unsorted.

The sequence came from a male donor with early-stage non-small cell lung cancer. This sequence joins TRBV27 and TRBJ2-3; no reliable D call. Sequenced here: lung tumor tissue, sampled at surgery. CDR3 DNA sequence: TGTGCCAGCAGTTTATCTGGGTCAGATACGCAGTATTTT. Translated, it gives CASSLSGSDTQYF.